This TCR beta chain was obtained from a study of shared clonotypes between healthy human individuals. Study-level information: Participating donors consisted of a couple of women and a few men aged 18 to 49. Findings of the study overall: Generation probability values for non-shared clonotypes were lower than those for clonotypes shared by all four donors.

The ends were cut back, 0 bases at V and 1 base at J, with 7 bases in the middle. Germline assignment: CDR1 KGHSH and CDR2 LQKENI. CDR3 length equals 14 residues. This clone was recorded a few times. No antigen is known for it. The same CDR3 is also encoded by other DNA sequences in this sample. Some clones are missing from TCRdb's copy, which holds only in-frame ones; the method was immunoSEQ multiplex PCR. The repertoire holds about a million clones, with approximately 72% as singletons. Within Nashville, Tennessee resided all donors, each a Caucasian adult. This sequence joins TRBV18 and TRBJ2-7; D remains ambiguous. This clonotype was sampled from a man aged 18 to 30 in good health. Sequencing used memory CD4+ T cells sorted from blood. Subset reported: CD45RA-negative fraction. CDR3 DNA: TGTGCCAGCTCACCACCCCAGCAGTCCTACGAGCAGTACTTC. Translated: CASSPPQQSYEQYF.